One and the same sample provided the 2 T cell receptor beta chains below, sequenced in a study of blood T cell repertoires in COVID-19. TCRdb keeps only in-frame clones here, not all; method: immunoSEQ multiplex PCR. The table lists roughly 230,000 clones, 70% to 90% of them singletons, with 6.6% in the top ten. The specimen sequenced was PBMCs or T cells enriched from blood (not recorded which). The receptor set was obtained from a woman aged 45 to 65 who had been exposed to COVID-19.

The chain is built from TRBV19 and TRBJ2-4; 7 positions agree with TRBD1. Germline V gene data show CDR1 as LNHDA and CDR2 as SQIVND (reference sequence). The CDR3 runs 16 residues. After removal of 5 bases from V and 0 bases from J, the junction contained 7 bases not matched to a gene. Written as DNA, the CDR3 is TGTGCCAGTAGTCCGGGACAGACACTAGCCAAAAACATTCAGTACTTC. Its translation: CASSPGQTLAKNIQYF. The full variable domain, its missing parts supplied by reference TRBV19 and TRBJ2-4, is DGGITQSPKYLFRKEGQNVTLSCEQNLNHDAMYWYRQDPGQGLRLIYYSQIVNDFQKGDIAEGYSVSREKKESFPLTVTSAQKNPTAFYLCASSPGQTLAKNIQYFGAGTRLSVL.

The chain couples TRBV5-1 to TRBJ2-7, with D possibly being TRBD2 (6 bases). From germline, CDR1 is SGHRS and CDR2 YFSETQ. The CDR3 loop spans 15 amino acids. Trimming pared 0 bases from V and 2 bases from J, leaving 12 bases between. The CDR3 reads CASSLGGGTPYEQYF. The DNA for the CDR3 is TGCGCCAGCAGCTTGGGTGGGGGGACCCCCTACGAGCAGTACTTC. Complete variable domain (other parts from reference TRBV5-1 and TRBJ2-7): KAGVTQTPRYLIKTRGQQVTLSCSPISGHRSVSWYQQTPGQGLQFLFEYFSETQRNKGNFPGRFSGRQFSNSRSEMNVSTLELGDSALYLCASSLGGGTPYEQYFGPGTRLTVT.